This T cell receptor (beta chain) comes out of a study of blood T cells in healthy people across ages (dated by TCRdb to the mid-2010s). Concerning the study at large: In model experiments, roughly one uniquely barcoded TCR beta cDNA molecule per two T cells was captured by template switching. Age-related changes in TCR beta repertoire diversity were measured in the study by deep sequencing normalized with unique cDNA molecular identifiers. Four age groups were formed from the donors: young (average approximately 15 years), middle-aged (approximately 40), aged (62) and long-lived (more than 75). Donors of different ages were randomly distributed across sequencing lanes to avoid experimental bias. Two additional independent replicas of 1 million unique cDNA reads from the same blood draw were analyzed for two donors (one aged 18 to 30 and one aged 80 or older). Summary of the overall study and its limitations: Total diversity estimates from one million sequenced T cells were considered lower bounds and underestimates. Donor CMV infection status was unknown, potentially confounding age-related changes in expanded clonotypes. Since profiling was done on bulk unsorted PBMCs, naive and antigen-experienced compartments could not be conclusively compared. Compared with the aged group, more naive CD4+ T cells, fewer expanded clones and increased TCR diversity were shown by the long-lived group, suggesting age selection. A strong correlation was found between observed TCR beta diversity and the percentage of naive T cells measured by flow cytometry. Observed TCR beta diversity per million T cells fell roughly linearly with age, and a significant reduction was already apparent by age roughly 40.

Inclusive of the bounding cysteine and phenylalanine, the CDR3 is 13 residues long. Kept here is only the CDR3 DNA, which spans 39 bases and is read in frame from base 1. V drops 4 bases and J drops 12 bases, leaving 19 bases in between. The germline V gene (reference sequence) specifies DFQATT as CDR1 and SNEGSKA as CDR2. The roughly 37 donors, aged 6 to 90 years, were systemically healthy Caucasian individuals from Russia. Each donor gave approximately 10 milliliters of peripheral blood, collected into EDTA-treated Vacutainer tubes. PBMCs were isolated by Ficoll-Paque density-gradient centrifugation, with at least 6 million obtained per sample. Total RNA, at least 6 micrograms per sample, was extracted from PBMCs with Trizol reagent. Naive CD45RAhigh/CD27high T cell percentages were measured by flow cytometry on a PBMC aliquot from every donor. Preparation of the library involved 5' RACE. Sequencer: Illumina HiSeq 2500. A second 7 to 11 cycle PCR used a sample-barcoded 5' primer and a J-beta primer mix. Each TCR beta cDNA molecule received a unique molecular identifier from a template-switch 5' adaptor carrying 12 random nucleotides. At least 2.5 million CDR3-containing paired-end reads were obtained from each sample. First-strand cDNA was synthesized from all RNA with the Mint cDNA synthesis kit, primed by a TRBC-specific oligonucleotide. Following uracil-DNA glycosylase treatment, a first 18-cycle PCR with universal primers M1SS and BC2_uni_R was performed on all cDNA. The authors processed their data as follows. Each sample was normalized by randomly selecting 1 million high-quality reads, each carrying a distinct molecular identifier. Reads sharing molecular identifiers were discarded rather than binned into consensus sequences. MiTCR, set to a Q25 quality threshold and the strictest error-elimination algorithm, was used for CDR3 identification, clonotype clustering and error correction. A nonparametric unseen species model with Euler transformation was used to estimate lower-bound total TCR beta diversity. The public reads were quality trimmed at Q25 with fastp and then assembled into clones with MiXCR by TCRdb, keeping productive beta chains. Rows are unified per CDR3 protein, each entry keeping the most common DNA and genes. None of the V and J calls come from the authors' own analysis; TCRdb made them. This sample has a few hundred thousand distinct CDR3 sequences in its table, and about 55% of those were observed once. The ten largest clones capture approximately 51% of the sample.

A note on this clonotype: Its specific antigen is unknown. Nothing much larger sits one base from this clone, and base qualities are not available.

The clonotype originates from a man between 60 and 75 years old in good health. What was sequenced was blood. The chain is made from TRBV20-1 and TRBJ2-1; the best D guess is TRBD2, with 5 bases matching. The DNA sequence is TGCAGTGCTACCAGGAGAGGGCCTCGGGGGCAGTTCTTC. Translated, this gives CSATRRGPRGQFF.